The subject of this entry is one T cell receptor beta chain. Its antigen is not known. Second-dose groups at about 4 or about 12 weeks were pooled. J gave up 7 bases and V 5 bases, and 11 bases lay outside the gene matches. The germline CDR1 and CDR2 sequences are SGHTA and FQGNSA. This CDR3 is 14 amino acids long. The repertoire was sequenced with immunoSEQ multiplex PCR; TCRdb's copy has only in-frame clones and lacks some. This sample has around 120,000 clones, with around 92% found just once. These data originate in a study of T cell responses to AZD1222 COVID-19 vaccine. Study outcomes and limitations: After the peak T cell response, and only then, were repertoires sampled. Regions 160-218 and 743-854 dominated among vaccine-associated CD4 TCRs spanning spike.

The sequence came from an adult who received the AZD1222 COVID-19 vaccine. The chain combines TRBV7-2 with TRBJ2-7, with 7 nucleotides matching TRBD2. The source material was peripheral blood, sampled 28 days after the second AZD1222 dose. CDR3 sequence reads: CASSQLWGGNEQYF. For the CDR3, the DNA is TGTGCCAGCAGCCAGCTCTGGGGGGGAAATGAGCAGTACTTC.